This TCR beta chain was obtained from a study of cytomegalovirus exposure and HLA in healthy donors. Study in general: HLA-typed donors contributed some 87 million unique TCRs, which were held in an early data release.

Amplification used 60 Vbeta primers and 13 Jbeta primers. TCRdb keeps only in-frame clones here, not all; method: immunoSEQ multiplex PCR. The sample shows over 150,000 clones, 75% to 90% of them seen only once. The study, taken as a whole, reports: Published work reported that the classifier diagnosed cytomegalovirus status with high specificity and sensitivity. On later analysis, the bulk of CMV-associated TCR beta chains appeared to be HLA-restricted.

CDR1 and CDR2 (germline): SGHTA, FQGNSA. This CDR3 comprises 16 residues. The V gene lost 5 bases and the J gene lost 0 bases, with 14 bases spanning the gap. Regarding this clone: Its antigen is currently unknown.

The receptor was isolated from a boy between 2 and 10 years old in good health and CMV-seronegative. The sequenced sample consisted of PBMCs. The chain is built from TRBV7-2 and TRBJ2-1; tentative D call: TRBD2 (6 bases). The CDR3 spells CASSPSGGSSYNEQFF. In DNA, the CDR3 is TGTGCCAGCAGCCCGAGTGGGGGGAGCTCCTACAATGAGCAGTTCTTC.